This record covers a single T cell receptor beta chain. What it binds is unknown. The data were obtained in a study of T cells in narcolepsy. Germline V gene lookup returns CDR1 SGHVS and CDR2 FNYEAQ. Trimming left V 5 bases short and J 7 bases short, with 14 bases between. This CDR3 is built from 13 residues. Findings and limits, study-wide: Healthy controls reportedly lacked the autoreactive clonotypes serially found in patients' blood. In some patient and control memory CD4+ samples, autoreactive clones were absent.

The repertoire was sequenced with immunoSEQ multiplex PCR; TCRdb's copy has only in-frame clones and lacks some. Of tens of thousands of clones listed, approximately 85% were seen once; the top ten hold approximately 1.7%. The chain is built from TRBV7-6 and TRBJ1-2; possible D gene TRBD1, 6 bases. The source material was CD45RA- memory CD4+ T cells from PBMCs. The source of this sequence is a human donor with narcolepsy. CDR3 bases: TGTGCCAGCAGCCCAGGACAGAAAAGTGGCTACACCTTC. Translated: CASSPGQKSGYTF.